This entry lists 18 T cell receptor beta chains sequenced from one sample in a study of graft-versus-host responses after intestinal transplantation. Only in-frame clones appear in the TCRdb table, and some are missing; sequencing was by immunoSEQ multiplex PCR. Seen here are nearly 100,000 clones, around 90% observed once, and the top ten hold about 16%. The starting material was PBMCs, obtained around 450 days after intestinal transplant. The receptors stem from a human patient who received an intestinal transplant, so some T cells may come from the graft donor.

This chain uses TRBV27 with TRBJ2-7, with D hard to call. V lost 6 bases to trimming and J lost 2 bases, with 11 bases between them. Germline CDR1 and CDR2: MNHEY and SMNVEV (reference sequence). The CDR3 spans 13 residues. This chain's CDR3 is CASRKGGTYEQYF. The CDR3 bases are TGTGCCAGCAGAAAGGGCGGCACCTACGAGCAGTACTTC.

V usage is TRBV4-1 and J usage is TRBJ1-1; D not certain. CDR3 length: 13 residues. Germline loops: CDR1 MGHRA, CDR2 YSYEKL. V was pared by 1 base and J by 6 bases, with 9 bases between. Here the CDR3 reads CASSQVAWPEAFF. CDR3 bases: TGCGCCAGCAGCCAAGTTGCGTGGCCTGAAGCTTTCTTT.

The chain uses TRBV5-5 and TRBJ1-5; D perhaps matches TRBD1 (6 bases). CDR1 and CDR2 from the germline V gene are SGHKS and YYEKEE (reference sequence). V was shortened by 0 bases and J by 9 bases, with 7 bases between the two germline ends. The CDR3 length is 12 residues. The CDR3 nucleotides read TGTGCCAGCAGCTTGGTAGGGGGGCCCCAGCATTTT. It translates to CASSLVGGPQHF.

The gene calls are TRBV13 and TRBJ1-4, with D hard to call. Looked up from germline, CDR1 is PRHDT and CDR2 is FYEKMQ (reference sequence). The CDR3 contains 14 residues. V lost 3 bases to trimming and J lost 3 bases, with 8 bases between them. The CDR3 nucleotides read TGTGCCAGCAGCTTTTCCAGTCCTAATGAAAAACTGTTTTTT. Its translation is CASSFSSPNEKLFF.

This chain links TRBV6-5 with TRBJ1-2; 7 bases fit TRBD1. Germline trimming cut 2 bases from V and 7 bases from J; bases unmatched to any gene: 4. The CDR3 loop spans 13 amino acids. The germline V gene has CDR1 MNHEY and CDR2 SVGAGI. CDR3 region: CASSYPTGLGYTF. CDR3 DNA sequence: TGTGCCAGCAGTTACCCGACAGGGCTTGGCTACACCTTC.

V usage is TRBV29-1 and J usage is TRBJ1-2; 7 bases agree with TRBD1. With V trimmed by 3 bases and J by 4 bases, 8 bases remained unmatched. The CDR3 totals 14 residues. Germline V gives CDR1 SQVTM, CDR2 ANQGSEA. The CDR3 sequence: CSVDFGQAFYGYTF. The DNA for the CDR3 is TGCAGCGTTGATTTTGGACAGGCTTTCTATGGCTACACCTTC.

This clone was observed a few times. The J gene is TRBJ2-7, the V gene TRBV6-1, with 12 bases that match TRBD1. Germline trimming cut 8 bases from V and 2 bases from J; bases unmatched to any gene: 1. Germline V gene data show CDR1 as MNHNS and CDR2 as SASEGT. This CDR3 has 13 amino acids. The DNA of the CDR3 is TGTGCCAGCCGGGACAGGGGGCCCTACGAGCAGTACTTC. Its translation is CASRDRGPYEQYF.

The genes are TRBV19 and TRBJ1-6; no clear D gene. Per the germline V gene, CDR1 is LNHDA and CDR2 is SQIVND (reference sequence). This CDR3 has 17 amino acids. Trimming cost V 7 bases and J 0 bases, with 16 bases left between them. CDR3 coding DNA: TGTGCCAGTACCCATGGTCGGGTGAGCTCCTATAATTCACCCCTCCACTTT. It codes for CASTHGRVSSYNSPLHF.

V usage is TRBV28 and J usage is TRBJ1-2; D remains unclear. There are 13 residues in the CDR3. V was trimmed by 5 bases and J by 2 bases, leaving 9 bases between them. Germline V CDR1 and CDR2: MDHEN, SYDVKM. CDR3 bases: TGTGCCAGCAGTCCCACGGGGAACTATGGCTACACCTTC. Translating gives CASSPTGNYGYTF.

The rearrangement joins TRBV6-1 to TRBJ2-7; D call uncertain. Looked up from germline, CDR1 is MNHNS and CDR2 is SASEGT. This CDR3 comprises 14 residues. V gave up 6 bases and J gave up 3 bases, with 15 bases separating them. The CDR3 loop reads CASRDQGRGYEQYF. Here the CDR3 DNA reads TGTGCCAGCAGAGATCAAGGCCGAGGCTACGAGCAGTACTTC.

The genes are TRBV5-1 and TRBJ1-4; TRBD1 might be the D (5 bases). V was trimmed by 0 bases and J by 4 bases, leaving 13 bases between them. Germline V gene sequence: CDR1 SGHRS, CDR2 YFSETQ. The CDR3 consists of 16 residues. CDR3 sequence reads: CASSLGSGPNNEKLFF. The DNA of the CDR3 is TGCGCCAGCAGCTTGGGATCAGGGCCGAATAATGAAAAACTGTTTTTT.

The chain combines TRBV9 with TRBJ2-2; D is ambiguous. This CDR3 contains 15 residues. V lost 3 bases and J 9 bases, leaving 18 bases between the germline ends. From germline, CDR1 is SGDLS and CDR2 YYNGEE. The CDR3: CASSASPRGRRELFF. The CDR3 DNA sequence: TGTGCCAGCAGCGCCAGCCCTCGAGGTAGGAGGGAGCTGTTTTTT.

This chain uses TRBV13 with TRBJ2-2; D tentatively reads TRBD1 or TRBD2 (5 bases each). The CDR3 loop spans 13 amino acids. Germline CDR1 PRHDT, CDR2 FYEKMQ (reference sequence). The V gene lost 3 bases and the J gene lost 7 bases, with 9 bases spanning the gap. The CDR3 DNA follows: TGTGCCAGCAGCTTTGGGACCATCGGGGAGCTGTTTTTT. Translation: CASSFGTIGELFF.

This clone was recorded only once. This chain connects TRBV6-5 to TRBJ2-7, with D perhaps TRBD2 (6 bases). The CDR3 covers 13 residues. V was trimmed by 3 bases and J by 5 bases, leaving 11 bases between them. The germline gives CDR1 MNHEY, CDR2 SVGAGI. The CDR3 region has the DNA TGTGCCAGCAGTTATGGGGGGAGGAACGAGCAGTACTTC. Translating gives CASSYGGRNEQYF.

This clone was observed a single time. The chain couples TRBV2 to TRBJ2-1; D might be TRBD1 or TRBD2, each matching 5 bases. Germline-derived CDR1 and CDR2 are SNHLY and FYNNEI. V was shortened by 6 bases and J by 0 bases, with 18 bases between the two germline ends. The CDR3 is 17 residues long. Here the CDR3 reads CASRATGTISSYNEQFF. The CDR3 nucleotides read TGTGCCAGCAGGGCCACCGGGACCATCAGCTCCTACAATGAGCAGTTCTTC.

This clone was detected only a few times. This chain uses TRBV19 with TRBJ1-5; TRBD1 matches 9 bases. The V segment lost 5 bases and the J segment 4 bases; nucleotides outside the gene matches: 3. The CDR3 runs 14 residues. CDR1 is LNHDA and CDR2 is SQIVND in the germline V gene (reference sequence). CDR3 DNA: TGTGCCAGTAGTCCGGACAGGGGAAATCAGCCCCAGCATTTT. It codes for CASSPDRGNQPQHF.

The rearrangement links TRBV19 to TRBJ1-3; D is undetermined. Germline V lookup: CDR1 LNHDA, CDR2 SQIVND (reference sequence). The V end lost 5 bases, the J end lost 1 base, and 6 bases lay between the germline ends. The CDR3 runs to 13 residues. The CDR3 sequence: CASSGQSGNTIYF. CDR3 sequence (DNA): TGTGCCAGTAGTGGGCAGTCTGGAAACACCATATATTTT. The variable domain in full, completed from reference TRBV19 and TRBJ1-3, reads DGGITQSPKYLFRKEGQNVTLSCEQNLNHDAMYWYRQDPGQGLRLIYYSQIVNDFQKGDIAEGYSVSREKKESFPLTVTSAQKNPTAFYLCASSGQSGNTIYFGEGSWLTVV.

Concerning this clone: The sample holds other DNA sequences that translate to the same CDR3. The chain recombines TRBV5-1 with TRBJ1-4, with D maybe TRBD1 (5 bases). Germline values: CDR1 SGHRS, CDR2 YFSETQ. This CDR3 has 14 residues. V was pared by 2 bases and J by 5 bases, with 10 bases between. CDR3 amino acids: CASSLGRDNEKLFF. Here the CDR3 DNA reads TGCGCCAGCAGCTTAGGCAGGGACAATGAAAAACTGTTTTTT.